This entry features one T cell receptor beta chain sequence. Its antigen remains unidentified. The data were taken from a study of graft-versus-host responses after intestinal transplantation. Study context: Recipients received multivisceral, liver-intestinal, or isolated intestinal transplants. Recipients across the board were started on anti-thymocyte globulin induction, then kept on tacrolimus and steroids for two to four years. Findings and limits, study-wide: When patients had graft-donor T cell macrochimerism, their allografts held high graft-versus-host to host-versus-graft clonal ratios. The authors found GvH clones in recipient marrow, some appearing first in ileum or blood.

The method was immunoSEQ multiplex PCR; TCRdb's version includes in-frame clones alone and lacks a portion of them. Of about 78,000 clones listed, roughly 89% are singletons. The CDR3 spans 14 residues. V lost 11 bases and J lost 6; bases outside the gene matches: 12. Germline assignment: CDR1 MDHEN and CDR2 SYDVKM. Sequences were derived from unstimulated CD8+ T cells sorted from spleen or lymph node cells, sampled before transplant. The chain is built from TRBV28 and TRBJ1-5; 8 bases map to TRBD1. This sequence originates from a human donor who was the organ donor for an intestinal transplant. CDR3: CASYSSGGIQPQHF. CDR3 bases: TGTGCCTCTTATTCTTCAGGGGGCATTCAGCCCCAGCATTTT.